Below are 19 T cell receptor beta chains sequenced from a single sample in a study of T cell responses to AZD1222 COVID-19 vaccine. Repertoires were generated with immunoSEQ multiplex PCR, while TCRdb's copy carries only in-frame clones and drops some. The sample lists around 130,000 clones, over 85% seen once, with about 5% in the top ten. Specimen: peripheral blood, collected on day 0 of AZD1222 vaccination. Receptor source: an adult in good health.

This chain connects TRBV3-1 (or the pseudogene TRBV3-2) to TRBJ2-1; 8 bases line up with TRBD1. Germline lookup yields CDR1 LGHDT and CDR2 YNNKEL (reference sequence). J lost 14 bases, V lost 1 base, and 4 bases had no gene match. This CDR3 is built from 12 residues. CDR3 region: CASSQGLDREFF. In DNA form, the CDR3 reads TGTGCCAGCAGCCAAGGCCTGGACAGGGAGTTCTTC.

Only one count was recorded for this clone. The chain employs TRBV6-5 and TRBJ1-2; D uncertain. The CDR3 has 15 residues. V was cut by 0 bases and J by 1 base, with 9 bases left in between. The germline gives CDR1 MNHEY, CDR2 SVGAGI. As DNA, the CDR3 is TGTGCCAGCAGTTACTCGGGGAGGGATAACTATGGCTACACCTTC. Amino acids: CASSYSGRDNYGYTF.

Here the CDR3 reads CASSPRDRAYGYTF. The CDR3 DNA follows: TGTGCCAGCAGCCCACGGGACAGGGCTTATGGCTACACCTTC. The V and J genes are TRBV5-8 and TRBJ1-2; 9 positions match TRBD1. Germline values: CDR1 SGHTS, CDR2 YDEGEE. Trimming took 4 bases from V and 5 from J; bases not matched to a gene: 6. The CDR3 is made up of 14 amino acids.

CDR3 sequence reads: CASSLPKLGKGSRNSPLHF. CDR3 sequence (DNA): TGTGCCAGCAGCTTACCAAAATTGGGGAAGGGCTCACGTAATTCACCCCTCCACTTT. The chain combines TRBV11-2 with TRBJ1-6; D call uncertain. Germline V lookup: CDR1 SGHAT, CDR2 FQNNGV. This CDR3 has 19 amino acids. Deletions cut 2 bases from V and 6 bases from J, with 23 bases between.

The DNA for the CDR3 is TGCAGTGCTAGTGGGCGGGTCCCTAGCACAGATACGCAGTATTTT. Amino acids: CSASGRVPSTDTQYF. The rearrangement uses TRBV20-1 and TRBJ2-3, with D tentatively TRBD2 (5 bases). The germline CDR1 and CDR2 sequences are DFQATT and SNEGSKA (reference sequence). V shed 3 bases and J shed 0 bases, with 13 bases lying between them. The CDR3 has 15 amino acids.

This clone has just a few counts. The chain links TRBV11-2 to TRBJ2-2; D possibly uses TRBD1 or TRBD2 (5 bases each). CDR1 and CDR2 from the germline V gene are SGHAT and FQNNGV. The V end lost 4 bases, the J end lost 3 bases, and 9 bases lay between the germline ends. The CDR3 length is 14 residues. This CDR3 is CASSSGTYTGELFF. CDR3 DNA sequence: TGTGCCAGCAGCTCCGGGACCTACACCGGGGAGCTGTTTTTT.

The gene calls are TRBV9 and TRBJ1-6; D is possibly TRBD1 (5 bases). Germline V gene data show CDR1 as SGDLS and CDR2 as YYNGEE. Trimming removed 3 bases at V and 7 bases at J, with 20 bases between. This CDR3 has 17 residues. The CDR3 spells CASSGGHPEAGNSPLHF. The CDR3 DNA follows: TGTGCCAGCAGCGGGGGCCACCCAGAGGCGGGGAATTCACCCCTCCACTTT.

The chain joins TRBV5-8 to TRBJ1-5; D may be TRBD1 (6 bases). V gave up 0 bases and J gave up 5 bases, with 18 bases separating them. Germline values: CDR1 SGHTS, CDR2 YDEGEE. CDR3 length equals 17 residues. The CDR3 spells CASSLAFGGDRDQPQHF. CDR3 nucleotide sequence: TGTGCCAGCAGCTTGGCCTTCGGGGGCGATAGGGATCAGCCCCAGCATTTT.

The chain joins TRBV5-6 to TRBJ1-1; D unresolved. There are 13 residues in the CDR3. Looked up from germline, CDR1 is SGHDT and CDR2 is YYEEEE. Trimming took off 4 bases at V and 6 bases at J, with 13 bases between the two ends. The CDR3 reads CASSPGAGPEAFF. The CDR3, as DNA: TGTGCCAGCAGCCCCGGTGCGGGTCCTGAAGCTTTCTTT.

The rearrangement joins TRBV19 to TRBJ2-1; TRBD1 matches 10 bases. From germline, CDR1 is LNHDA and CDR2 SQIVND (reference sequence). V was clipped by 7 bases and J by 10 bases; unmatched bases: 16. This CDR3 is built from 16 residues. CDR3 in amino acids: CASKMRGTGVLEEQFF. CDR3 sequence (DNA): TGTGCCAGTAAAATGAGGGGGACAGGGGTGTTGGAAGAGCAGTTCTTC.

This sequence joins TRBV24-1 and TRBJ2-1; D might be TRBD1 or TRBD2, each matching 5 bases. Germline V gene sequence: CDR1 KGHDR, CDR2 SFDVKD. The length of the CDR3 is 15 residues. Trimming shortened V by 7 bases and J by 7 bases, and 19 bases separated the two germline ends. This chain's CDR3 is CATSSGRTTQNEQFF. CDR3 DNA: TGTGCCACCAGCTCGGGACGAACCACGCAAAATGAGCAGTTCTTC.

This rearrangement joins TRBV9 to TRBJ2-1, with a weak D call TRBD1 (6 bases). The germline V gene encodes CDR1 SGDLS and CDR2 YYNGEE. V was cut by 4 bases and J by 0 bases, with 11 bases left in between. The CDR3 has 15 amino acids. CDR3 sequence: CASSREGDSYNEQFF. Written as DNA, the CDR3 is TGTGCCAGCAGCCGCGAGGGGGACTCCTACAATGAGCAGTTCTTC. The full variable domain, with the rest looked up from reference TRBV9 and TRBJ2-1, is DSGVTQTPKHLITATGQRVTLRCSPRSGDLSVYWYQQSLDQGLQFLIQYYNGEERAKGNILERFSAQQFPDLHSELNLSSLELGDSALYFCASSREGDSYNEQFFGPGTRLTVL.

The chain has TRBV11-1 and TRBJ2-1; 9 bases are a match to TRBD1. V shed 5 bases and J 4 bases; nucleotides not matched to a gene: 9. The CDR3 spans 16 residues. The germline V gene has CDR1 SGHAT and CDR2 FQDESV (reference sequence). Here the CDR3 reads CASSLDRDRVYNEQFF. CDR3 DNA: TGTGCCAGCAGCCTCGACCGGGACAGGGTGTACAATGAGCAGTTCTTC.

This chain uses TRBV7-9 with TRBJ1-6, with D uncertain. V shed 3 bases and J shed 6 bases, with 6 bases lying between them. Germline CDR1 SEHNR, CDR2 FQNEAQ (reference sequence). The CDR3 has 13 residues. CDR3 sequence (DNA): TGTGCCAGCAGCTTGCTCGGTAATTCACCCCTCCACTTT. Its protein is CASSLLGNSPLHF.

The rearrangement uses TRBV19 and TRBJ1-1; no firm D call. The V and J ends lost 6 bases and 0 bases respectively, with 5 bases between them. The germline CDR1 and CDR2 sequences are LNHDA and SQIVND (reference sequence). The CDR3 has 12 residues. For the CDR3, the DNA is TGTGCCAGTAGAAGGTTGAACACTGAAGCTTTCTTT. Protein: CASRRLNTEAFF. The full variable domain, rest sourced from reference TRBV19 and TRBJ1-1, is DGGITQSPKYLFRKEGQNVTLSCEQNLNHDAMYWYRQDPGQGLRLIYYSQIVNDFQKGDIAEGYSVSREKKESFPLTVTSAQKNPTAFYLCASRRLNTEAFFGQGTRLTVV.

The V and J genes are TRBV30 and TRBJ2-7; TRBD2 matches at 14 bases. This CDR3 region has 15 residues. Germline-derived CDR1 and CDR2 are GTSNPN and SVGIG (reference sequence). The ends lost 2 bases at V and 6 bases at J; junction bases unmatched: 6. CDR3 loop: CAWSPGLAGAGEQYF. In DNA, the CDR3 is TGTGCCTGGAGTCCGGGACTAGCGGGAGCGGGCGAGCAGTACTTC.

The J gene is TRBJ1-1, the V gene TRBV29-1; D is uncertain. Germline V CDR1 and CDR2: SQVTM, ANQGSEA. V was trimmed by 0 bases and J by 2 bases, leaving 10 bases between them. This CDR3 region has 14 residues. CDR3 sequence: CSVEDRAVNTEAFF. CDR3 nucleotide sequence: TGCAGCGTTGAAGATCGTGCTGTAAACACTGAAGCTTTCTTT.

The chain uses TRBV28 and TRBJ2-7; the D gene is possibly TRBD1 (6 bases). The V gene lost 7 bases and the J gene lost 5 bases, with 12 bases spanning the gap. Germline V gene data show CDR1 as MDHEN and CDR2 as SYDVKM. This CDR3 contains 12 residues. In DNA, the CDR3 is TGTGCCAGCACGCAGGGGTACGACGAGCAGTACTTC. Encoded protein: CASTQGYDEQYF.

This sequence joins TRBV9 and TRBJ1-1; D is perhaps TRBD1 (5 bases). V was cut by 0 bases and J by 3 bases, with 15 bases left in between. Germline V gene data show CDR1 as SGDLS and CDR2 as YYNGEE. This CDR3 has 16 residues. CDR3 amino acids: CASSVATKGTDTEAFF. The CDR3 DNA sequence: TGTGCCAGCAGCGTAGCTACTAAGGGGACGGACACTGAAGCTTTCTTT.